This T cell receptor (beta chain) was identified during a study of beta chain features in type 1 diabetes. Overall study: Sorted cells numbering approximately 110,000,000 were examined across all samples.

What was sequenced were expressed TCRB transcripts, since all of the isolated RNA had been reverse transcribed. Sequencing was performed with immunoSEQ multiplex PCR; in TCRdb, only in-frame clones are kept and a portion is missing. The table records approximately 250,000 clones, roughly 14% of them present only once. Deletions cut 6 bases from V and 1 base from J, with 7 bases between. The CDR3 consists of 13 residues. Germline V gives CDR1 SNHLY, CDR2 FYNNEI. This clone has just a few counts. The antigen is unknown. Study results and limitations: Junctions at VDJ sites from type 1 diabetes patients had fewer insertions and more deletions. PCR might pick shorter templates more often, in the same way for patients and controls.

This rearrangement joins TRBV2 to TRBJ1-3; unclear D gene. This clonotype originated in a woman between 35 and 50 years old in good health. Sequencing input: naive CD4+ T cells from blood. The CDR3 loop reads CASRRLSGNTIYF. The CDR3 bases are TGTGCCAGCAGGCGTCTTTCTGGAAACACCATATATTTT.